This T cell receptor (beta chain) appears in the sequencing data of a study of blood T cell repertoires in COVID-19 (dated by TCRdb to the early 2020s). A note on the overall study: Samples covering the acute and convalescent phases of COVID-19 were provided by collaborators in the United States, Italy and Spain. The repertoires were released in a freely available public database meant as a resource for research on the immune response to SARS-CoV-2. The samples were drawn from the first 160 participants of the ongoing ImmuneRACE study and from over a thousand subjects provided by 6 global collaborators. Where available, HLA class I and class II types were taken from metadata supplied by the sample provider and were not determined by assay-based typing. The dataset comprised deeply sampled blood TCRbeta repertoires from subjects exposed to, actively infected with, or recovered from COVID-19. Nearly every sample came with metadata listing a de-identified subject ID, COVID-19 status, age in years and sex. The material from the prospective study consisted of cDNA or gDNA derived from T cells, B-cell-depleted T cells, or PBMCs.

From the cysteine up to the phenylalanine, the CDR3 has a length of 14 residues. The CDR3 DNA has 42 bases and is translated from base 1. At the junction V is shortened by 6 bases and J by 2 bases; bases outside the gene matches: 7. Per the germline V gene, SGHRS is the CDR1 and YFSETQ is the CDR2. Collaborating institutions collected whole blood in K2EDTA tubes following their own protocols. For TCRbeta analysis, collaborators shipped samples as frozen whole blood, isolated PBMCs, or DNA extracted from either of those sample types. The immunoSEQ Assay, a bias-controlled multiplex PCR, was used to amplify TCRbeta CDR3 regions from genomic DNA. The paper's data handling went like this. The number of nucleated cells in each sample was estimated from the amplification of reference gene primers within the assay. To quantify the absolute abundance of each unique TCRbeta CDR3 rearrangement, sequence reads were collapsed and filtered. For each sample, productive Simpson clonality was calculated as the square root of Simpson's diversity index across productive rearrangements. What TCRdb holds here is the immuneACCESS table cut down to in-frame rearrangements. Part of the clones is not present; checked against another copy, under half of the missing clones reflect an unresolved V gene, and the others are unexplained. That table furnishes V, J and clone size, whereas the DNA furnished D and trimming. A total of tens of thousands of clones appear in this sample, roughly 87% of them only once. 15% of the sample belongs to the ten largest clones.

The paper's findings and limits, for the study overall: The quantity of clinical and demographic metadata differed by source and by participant and was supplied without curation.

Concerning this clone: There is no known antigen for this receptor. Per-nucleotide qualities are absent, and no much larger clonotype sits a single base away.

Source material: peripheral blood. The V gene is TRBV5-1 and the J gene is TRBJ2-7, and 8 junctional nucleotides match TRBD1. This clonotype originated in a male donor with acute or convalescent COVID-19. This receptor carries the CDR3 CASTSLTGAYEQYF. The sequence in DNA is TGCGCCAGCACCTCCTTGACAGGGGCCTACGAGCAGTACTTC.